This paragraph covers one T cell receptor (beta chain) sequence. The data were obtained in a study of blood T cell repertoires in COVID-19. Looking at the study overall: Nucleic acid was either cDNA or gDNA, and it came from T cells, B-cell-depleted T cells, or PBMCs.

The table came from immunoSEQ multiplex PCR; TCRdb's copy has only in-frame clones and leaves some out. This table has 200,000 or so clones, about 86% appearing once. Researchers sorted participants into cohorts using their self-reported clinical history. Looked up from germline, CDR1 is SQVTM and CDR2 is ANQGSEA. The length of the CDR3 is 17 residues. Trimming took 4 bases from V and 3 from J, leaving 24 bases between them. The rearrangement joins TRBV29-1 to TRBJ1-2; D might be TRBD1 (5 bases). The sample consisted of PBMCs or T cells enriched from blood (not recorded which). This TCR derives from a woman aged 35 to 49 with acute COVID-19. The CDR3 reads CSVVLLYEQAEDYGYTF. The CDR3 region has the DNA TGCAGCGTTGTACTCTTATATGAACAGGCTGAAGACTATGGCTACACCTTC.